The 17 T cell receptor beta chains in this list originate from one sample, sequenced in a study of control samples from healthy donors and cancer patients. Sequenced by immunoSEQ multiplex PCR; TCRdb stores in-frame clones only, minus some. This sample has 90,000 to 140,000 clones, with around 82% found just once. Sequencing input: blood. Receptor source: a woman aged 50 to 65 in good health.

The chain has TRBV3-1 (or the pseudogene TRBV3-2) and TRBJ1-5, with D maybe TRBD1 (5 bases). The CDR3 is 15 residues long. Germline-derived CDR1 and CDR2 are LGHDT and YNNKEL (reference sequence). Deletions cut 4 bases from V and 2 bases from J, with 12 bases between. The CDR3 loop reads CASSPTQGRNQPQHF. CDR3 DNA: TGTGCCAGCAGCCCCACCCAGGGACGCAATCAGCCCCAGCATTTT.

The gene calls are TRBV30 and TRBJ2-4; D may correspond to TRBD1 or TRBD2 (5 bases each). The V end was cut by 0 bases, the J end by 5 bases, with 11 bases between. CDR3 length equals 14 residues. Germline V gene sequence: CDR1 GTSNPN, CDR2 SVGIG (reference sequence). Here the CDR3 reads CAWSVVGDQNIQYF. In DNA form, the CDR3 reads TGTGCCTGGAGTGTGGTGGGGGACCAAAACATTCAGTACTTC.

The chain employs TRBV3-1 (or the pseudogene TRBV3-2) and TRBJ2-3, with D possibly matching TRBD2 (6 bases). Trimming shortened V by 1 base and J by 2 bases, and 13 bases separated the two germline ends. CDR3 length: 16 amino acids. In germline, CDR1 is LGHDT, CDR2 YNNKEL (reference sequence). The CDR3 protein is CASSQVSSGLTDTQYF. CDR3 coding DNA: TGTGCCAGCAGCCAAGTTTCAAGCGGGCTCACAGATACGCAGTATTTT.

The chain has TRBV9 and TRBJ2-5, with D unclear. V was clipped by 4 bases and J by 5 bases, with 15 bases between them. Germline CDR1 and CDR2: SGDLS and YYNGEE. The CDR3 consists of 14 residues. CDR3 sequence: CASSRAGSFETQYF. In nucleotides, the CDR3 is TGTGCCAGCAGCCGGGCTGGGTCCTTTGAGACCCAGTACTTC.

The CDR3 spells CASGLGQGRDNEQFF. The CDR3 DNA follows: TGTGCCAGCGGCCTGGGTCAGGGGAGGGACAATGAGCAGTTCTTC. This chain uses TRBV27 with TRBJ2-1; tentatively, D is TRBD2 (7 bases). There are 15 residues in the CDR3. The germline V gene encodes CDR1 MNHEY and CDR2 SMNVEV (reference sequence). V gave up 8 bases and J gave up 5 bases, with 19 bases separating them.

The chain employs TRBV2 and TRBJ2-7; 9 nucleotides align to TRBD2. The CDR3 spans 14 residues. With 4 bases clipped from V and 3 bases from J, the junction kept 4 bases outside the gene matches. The germline CDR1 and CDR2 sequences are SNHLY and FYNNEI. The CDR3 nucleotides are TGTGCCAGCAGTGGAGAGACTAGCGGCTACGAGCAGTACTTC. Translation gives CASSGETSGYEQYF.

The CDR3 DNA reads as TGTGCCAGCTGGGAAGCGGGAGGTCCCGGGGAGCTGTTTTTT. Its protein is CASWEAGGPGELFF. The rearrangement uses TRBV19 and TRBJ2-2; 9 bases match TRBD2. The germline CDR1 and CDR2 sequences are LNHDA and SQIVND (reference sequence). V lost 9 bases, J lost 6 bases, and 8 bases stayed unmatched. There are 14 residues in the CDR3.

This sequence joins TRBV4-2 and TRBJ2-2; TRBD2 matches 8 bases. The J segment lost 5 bases and the V segment lost 4 bases, leaving 9 bases of the junction unmatched. CDR3 size: 16 residues. Germline loops: CDR1 LGHNA, CDR2 YNFKEQ. The CDR3 DNA reads as TGTGCCAGCAGCCCGAGCGGGAGTAGTCGGACCGGGGAGCTGTTTTTT. It specifies CASSPSGSSRTGELFF.

This chain connects TRBV4-1 to TRBJ2-1; tentative D call: TRBD2 (8 bases). With 1 base removed from V and 8 bases from J, the gap between germline ends came to 21 bases. The CDR3 spans 17 residues. Germline-derived CDR1 and CDR2 are MGHRA and YSYEKL. CDR3 region: CASSQVTTSGGGDEQFF. The CDR3 DNA reads as TGCGCCAGCAGCCAAGTAACCACTAGCGGAGGGGGCGATGAGCAGTTCTTC.

The V call is TRBV9, the J call TRBJ1-1; no firm D call. The CDR3 is 15 residues long. CDR1 and CDR2 (germline): SGDLS, YYNGEE. V shed 4 bases and J shed 4 bases, with 17 bases lying between them. The CDR3 coding sequence is TGTGCCAGCAGCCCATCACTAACTTCTTTCACTGAAGCTTTCTTT. Its translation: CASSPSLTSFTEAFF.

This clone was picked up many times. This rearrangement joins TRBV14 to TRBJ2-7; no clear D gene. CDR3 length: 13 amino acids. CDR1 is SGHDN, CDR2 FVKESK, per germline. The CDR3 is CPPSLQRFEEQYF. The CDR3 region has the DNA TGTCCTCCTTCTCTCCAGCGCTTTGAGGAGCAGTACTTC.

This clone was seen a few times. The rearrangement joins TRBV6-7 to TRBJ2-6; D unclear. TRBV6-7 is reported as an ORF; its role is uncertain. V lost 5 bases to trimming and J lost 0 bases, with 11 bases between them. The length of the CDR3 is 16 residues. CDR3 sequence reads: CASSNTRYSGANVLTF. The CDR3 DNA is TGTGCCAGCAGTAATACCCGTTACTCTGGGGCCAACGTCCTGACTTTC.

This rearrangement joins TRBV7-2 to TRBJ2-5; D is unresolved. The V and J ends lost 6 bases and 0 bases respectively, with 5 bases between them. Germline assignment: CDR1 SGHTA and CDR2 FQGNSA. This CDR3 comprises 12 residues. The CDR3 sequence is CASRENQETQYF. The CDR3 bases are TGTGCCAGCAGAGAAAACCAAGAGACCCAGTACTTC.

The chain is built from TRBV24-1 and TRBJ2-3, with D hard to call. From germline, CDR1 is KGHDR and CDR2 SFDVKD. The CDR3 is made up of 15 amino acids. V lost 5 bases and J 0 bases, leaving 11 bases between the germline ends. CDR3 sequence reads: CATSAPKPSTDTQYF. CDR3 DNA sequence: TGTGCCACCAGTGCCCCGAAACCTAGCACAGATACGCAGTATTTT.

The genes are TRBV19 and TRBJ2-1; the D is unclear. The CDR3 contains 14 residues. V lost 7 bases to trimming and J lost 6 bases, with 16 bases between them. Germline V lookup: CDR1 LNHDA, CDR2 SQIVND (reference sequence). The CDR3 spells CASISRVQGNEQFF. The CDR3 DNA is TGTGCCAGTATCTCCCGGGTGCAAGGCAATGAGCAGTTCTTC.

This chain joins TRBV6-5 and TRBJ1-4, with no clear D. This CDR3 spans 13 amino acids. V lost 6 bases to trimming and J lost 4 bases, with 9 bases between them. Germline CDR1 and CDR2: MNHEY and SVGAGI. CDR3 in DNA: TGTGCCAGCAGCGGTTCCCATAATGAAAAACTGTTTTTT. Its protein is CASSGSHNEKLFF.

The V call is TRBV6-2 or TRBV6-3, the J call TRBJ1-1; D gene uncertain. Germline V gene sequence: CDR1 MNHEY, CDR2 SVGEGT. The CDR3 totals 14 residues. V shed 4 bases and J shed 4 bases, with 13 bases lying between them. This CDR3 is CASSWELESTEAFF. For the CDR3, the DNA is TGTGCCAGCAGTTGGGAACTTGAGAGCACTGAAGCTTTCTTT.